This entry lists 14 T cell receptor beta chains sequenced from one sample in a study of radiation and T cells in renal cell carcinoma. As to time point: blood 4 weeks post-SBRT, at nephrectomy. Treatment described: 15 Gy SBRT to primary tumor, nephrectomy 4 weeks later. Using immunoSEQ multiplex PCR, the repertoire was profiled, and TCRdb retains in-frame clones only, with some absent. The sample consists of approximately 150,000 clones, 70% to 90% of them appearing once. Sequencing used blood, obtained from a patient whose treatment included radiotherapy and nephrectomy. The receptor source for this set is a woman in her forties or fifties with renal cell carcinoma.

The genes are TRBV6-4 and TRBJ1-1; D unresolved. The CDR3 contains 17 residues. CDR1 is MRHNA and CDR2 is SNTAGT in the germline V gene. The ends were cut back, 3 bases at V and 0 bases at J, with 17 bases in the middle. CDR3: CASSEGAETALNTEAFF. The CDR3 DNA reads as TGTGCCAGCAGTGAGGGAGCGGAAACTGCTTTGAACACTGAAGCTTTCTTT.

The chain couples TRBV7-2 to TRBJ1-2; no firm D call. The CDR3 runs to 14 residues. CDR1 is SGHTA and CDR2 is FQGNSA in the germline V gene. Trimming pared 2 bases from V and 0 bases from J, leaving 7 bases between. The CDR3 spells CASSLTVSNYGYTF. The CDR3 DNA is TGTGCCAGCAGCTTAACAGTTTCTAACTATGGCTACACCTTC.

The chain combines TRBV27 with TRBJ1-6, with D possibly TRBD1 on 5 matching bases. Looked up from germline, CDR1 is MNHEY and CDR2 is SMNVEV (reference sequence). The CDR3 totals 17 residues. The germline V and J ends were trimmed by 6 bases and 0 bases, with 15 bases remaining between them. The CDR3 DNA reads as TGTGCCAGCAGCCCTACCACAGGCAGCTCCTATAATTCACCCCTCCACTTT. This gives the protein CASSPTTGSSYNSPLHF.

The V gene is TRBV5-1, the J gene TRBJ2-5; D may be TRBD2 (5 bases). V was shortened by 0 bases and J by 5 bases, with 8 bases between the two germline ends. The CDR3 extends over 13 amino acids. Germline V gene data show CDR1 as SGHRS and CDR2 as YFSETQ. CDR3 region: CASSLVLEETQYF. CDR3 sequence (DNA): TGCGCCAGCAGCTTGGTACTAGAGGAGACCCAGTACTTC.

This chain links TRBV25-1 with TRBJ1-6, with D possibly matching TRBD1 (5 bases). The V and J ends lost 1 base and 6 bases respectively, with 10 bases between them. This CDR3 spans 15 amino acids. Per the germline V gene, CDR1 is MGHDK and CDR2 is SYGVNS. The CDR3 sequence is CASSEFQGANSPLHF. DNA for the CDR3: TGTGCCAGCAGTGAATTCCAGGGCGCTAATTCACCCCTCCACTTT. The variable domain in full, with the rest retrieved from reference TRBV25-1 and TRBJ1-6, is EADIYQTPRYLVIGTGKKITLECSQTMGHDKMYWYQQDPGMELHLIHYSYGVNSTEKGDLSSESTVSRIRTEHFPLTLESARPSHTSQYLCASSEFQGANSPLHFGNGTRLTVT.

This clone was recorded once. This sequence joins TRBV7-2 and TRBJ2-2, with D tentatively TRBD2 (6 bases). Looked up from germline, CDR1 is SGHTA and CDR2 is FQGNSA. The V gene lost 2 bases and the J gene lost 6 bases, with 7 bases spanning the gap. The CDR3 consists of 13 residues. The CDR3 DNA reads TGTGCCAGCAGCTTATGGGACTCCGGGGAGCTGTTTTTT. The encoded protein is CASSLWDSGELFF.

This sequence joins TRBV6-5 and TRBJ1-4; D uncertain. Germline CDR1 MNHEY, CDR2 SVGAGI. The CDR3 contains 15 residues. The V and J ends lost 2 bases and 5 bases respectively, with 12 bases between them. The CDR3 is CASSYRRLHNEKLFF. The CDR3, as DNA: TGTGCCAGCAGTTACCGCAGGCTCCACAATGAAAAACTGTTTTTT.

The rearrangement uses TRBV19 and TRBJ1-5; perhaps TRBD1 as D (5 bases). Germline-derived CDR1 and CDR2 are LNHDA and SQIVND (reference sequence). V was shortened by 1 base and J by 6 bases, with 16 bases between the two germline ends. The CDR3 totals 16 residues. This chain's CDR3 is CASSIVSMGRAQPQHF. The CDR3 DNA sequence: TGTGCCAGTAGTATAGTATCAATGGGCAGGGCTCAGCCCCAGCATTTT.

This chain joins TRBV9 and TRBJ1-2; D remains ambiguous. Looked up from germline, CDR1 is SGDLS and CDR2 is YYNGEE. This CDR3 is 13 amino acids long. Trimming took 4 bases from V and 5 from J, leaving 12 bases between them. This CDR3 reads CASSPGAAYGYTF. CDR3 bases: TGTGCCAGCAGCCCCGGTGCGGCGTATGGCTACACCTTC.

The table lists this clone with a count of one. The chain recombines TRBV4-3 with TRBJ2-3; 8 positions match TRBD2. The CDR3 is 15 residues long. Trimming removed 4 bases from V and 3 bases from J; junction bases left unmatched: 6. Germline CDR1 is LGHNA and CDR2 is YSLEER. CDR3 region: CASSPGLAATDTQYF. Written as DNA, the CDR3 is TGCGCCAGCAGCCCTGGACTAGCTGCTACAGATACGCAGTATTTT.

The chain uses TRBV19 and TRBJ2-7; 8 bases are a match to TRBD2. The CDR3 is 14 residues long. CDR1 is LNHDA, CDR2 SQIVND, per germline (reference sequence). V dropped 5 bases and J dropped 1; count of bases not matched to a gene: 4. The chain's CDR3 is CASSVQRESYEQYF. CDR3 bases: TGTGCCAGTAGTGTCCAGCGGGAGTCCTACGAGCAGTACTTC.

This chain uses TRBV7-8 with TRBJ1-1; D unresolved. This CDR3 is built from 14 residues. From germline, CDR1 is SGHVS and CDR2 FQNEAQ. The V gene lost 1 base and the J gene lost 1 base, with 7 bases spanning the gap. CDR3 nucleotide sequence: TGTGCCAGCAGCTTAGGGTACGCGAACACTGAAGCTTTCTTT. Protein sequence: CASSLGYANTEAFF.

The chain carries TRBV20-1 and TRBJ1-2; D is uncertain. CDR3 length: 11 residues. From germline, CDR1 is DFQATT and CDR2 SNEGSKA (reference sequence). CDR3 loop: CRPVGDYGYTF. CDR3 coding DNA: TGCAGGCCCGTTGGGGACTATGGCTACACCTTC.

This clone was seen just once. J is TRBJ1-1 and V is TRBV18, with a tentative D call TRBD1 (5 bases). The germline CDR1 and CDR2 sequences are KGHSH and LQKENI. The CDR3 covers 19 residues. Trimming cost V 2 bases and J 3 bases, with 25 bases left between them. The CDR3 nucleotides are TGTGCCAGCTCACCATTCGGGGCCTCGCTGGGTCTAGTGTACACTGAAGCTTTCTTT. As protein: CASSPFGASLGLVYTEAFF. The variable domain in full, completed from reference TRBV18 and TRBJ1-1, reads NAGVMQNPRHLVRRRGQEARLRCSPMKGHSHVYWYRQLPEEGLKFMVYLQKENIIDESGMPKERFSAEFPKEGPSILRIQQVVRGDSAAYFCASSPFGASLGLVYTEAFFGQGTRLTVV.